A single sample is the source of the 5 T cell receptor beta chains below, sequenced in a study of blood T cell repertoires in COVID-19. Measured with immunoSEQ multiplex PCR; TCRdb has only the in-frame clones, and not every one. The sample holds more than 250,000 clones, around 87% seen once. Sequencing used PBMCs or T cells enriched from blood (not recorded which). These receptors originate from a woman younger than 45 who had recovered from COVID-19.

This clone was counted once. The chain links TRBV11-3 to TRBJ2-7; no clear D. This CDR3 is built from 13 residues. Per germline, CDR1 SGHNT and CDR2 YENEEA. V was trimmed by 5 bases and J by 3 bases, leaving 11 bases between them. For the CDR3, the DNA is TGTGCCAGCAGCCTAGGGCCAAGCTACGAGCAGTACTTC. This encodes CASSLGPSYEQYF. The full variable domain, rest sourced from reference TRBV11-3 and TRBJ2-7, is EAGVVQSPRYKIIEKKQPVAFWCNPISGHNTLYWYLQNLGQGPELLIRYENEEAVDDSQLPKDRFSAERLKGVDSTLKIQPAELGDSAVYLCASSLGPSYEQYFGPGTRLTVT.

The CDR3 sequence: CSVKVQGVNTEAFF. DNA for the CDR3: TGCAGCGTTAAGGTTCAGGGCGTGAACACTGAAGCTTTCTTT. The rearrangement links TRBV29-1 to TRBJ1-1; D might be TRBD1 (5 bases). Germline loops: CDR1 SQVTM, CDR2 ANQGSEA. V shed 5 bases and J shed 0 bases, with 13 bases lying between them. CDR3 length: 14 residues.

J is TRBJ2-5 and V is TRBV5-4; TRBD2 aligns across 7 bases. Germline assignment: CDR1 SGHNT and CDR2 YYREEE (reference sequence). The CDR3 contains 16 residues. Trimming at V came to 0 bases and at J to 4 bases, leaving 9 bases not matched to a gene. CDR3 sequence (DNA): TGTGCCAGCAGCTTGGCCCCGGGACTAAAGGGAGAGACCCAGTACTTC. Protein product: CASSLAPGLKGETQYF.

The rearrangement uses TRBV6-5 and TRBJ2-5, with TRBD1 identical over 7 bases. The CDR3 extends over 13 amino acids. The J segment lost 5 bases and the V segment lost 6 bases, leaving 6 bases of the junction unmatched. Germline V gene lookup returns CDR1 MNHEY and CDR2 SVGAGI. CDR3 DNA: TGTGCCAGCAGGAGAGGGGGCATGGAGACCCAGTACTTC. Encoded protein: CASRRGGMETQYF.

CDR3 region: CASGLGVGEAFF. Here the CDR3 DNA reads TGCGCCAGCGGCTTAGGAGTCGGTGAAGCTTTCTTT. This chain uses TRBV4-1 with TRBJ1-1; no reliable D call. The CDR3 covers 12 residues. V was trimmed by 8 bases and J by 7 bases, leaving 14 bases between them. Germline assignment: CDR1 MGHRA and CDR2 YSYEKL.